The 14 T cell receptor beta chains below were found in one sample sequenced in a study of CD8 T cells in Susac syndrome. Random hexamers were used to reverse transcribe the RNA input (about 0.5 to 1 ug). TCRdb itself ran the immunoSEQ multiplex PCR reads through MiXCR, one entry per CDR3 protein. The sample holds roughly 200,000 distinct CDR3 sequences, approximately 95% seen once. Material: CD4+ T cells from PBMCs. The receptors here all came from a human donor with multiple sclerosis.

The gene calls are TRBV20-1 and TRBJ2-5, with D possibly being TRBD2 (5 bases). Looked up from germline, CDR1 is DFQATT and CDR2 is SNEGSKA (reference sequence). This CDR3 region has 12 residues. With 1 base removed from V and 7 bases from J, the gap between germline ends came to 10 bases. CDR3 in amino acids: CSARVSSGTQYF. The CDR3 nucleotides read TGCAGTGCTAGAGTTTCCAGCGGGACCCAGTACTTC.

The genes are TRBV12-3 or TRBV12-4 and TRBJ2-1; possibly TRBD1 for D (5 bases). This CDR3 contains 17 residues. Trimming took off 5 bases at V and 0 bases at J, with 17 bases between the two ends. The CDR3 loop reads CASSPTDIPSSYNEQFF. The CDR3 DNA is TGTGCCAGCAGTCCTACGGACATCCCGAGCTCCTACAATGAGCAGTTCTTC.

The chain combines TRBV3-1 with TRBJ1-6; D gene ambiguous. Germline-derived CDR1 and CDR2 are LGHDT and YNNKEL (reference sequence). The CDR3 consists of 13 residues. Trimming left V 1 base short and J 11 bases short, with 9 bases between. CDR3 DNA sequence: TGTGCCAGCAGCCAAGGGAATGGGGCACCCCTCCACTTT. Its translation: CASSQGNGAPLHF.

The CDR3 protein is CASSPGQGEVNEQFF. CDR3 nucleotide sequence: TGTGCCAGCAGCCCTGGACAGGGCGAAGTCAATGAGCAGTTCTTC. The chain is built from TRBV7-9 and TRBJ2-1; 8 nucleotides agree with TRBD1. V shed 5 bases, J shed 6 bases, and the junction held 9 bases outside the gene matches. CDR3 size: 15 residues. Germline V lookup: CDR1 SEHNR, CDR2 FQNEAQ (reference sequence).

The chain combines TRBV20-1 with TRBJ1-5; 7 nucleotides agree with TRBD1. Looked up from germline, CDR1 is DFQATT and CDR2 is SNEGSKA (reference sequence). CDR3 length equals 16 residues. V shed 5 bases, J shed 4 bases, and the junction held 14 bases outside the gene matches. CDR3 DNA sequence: TGCAGTGCTCATGGGGACAGCTCAAAAAGGAATCAGCCCCAGCATTTT. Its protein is CSAHGDSSKRNQPQHF.

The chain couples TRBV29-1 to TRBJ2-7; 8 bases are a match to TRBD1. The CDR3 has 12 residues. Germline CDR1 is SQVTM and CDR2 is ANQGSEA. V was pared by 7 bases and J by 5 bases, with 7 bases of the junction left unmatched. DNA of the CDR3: TGCAGCGCCCGGGACAGGCCCCACGAGCAGTACTTC. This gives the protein CSARDRPHEQYF.

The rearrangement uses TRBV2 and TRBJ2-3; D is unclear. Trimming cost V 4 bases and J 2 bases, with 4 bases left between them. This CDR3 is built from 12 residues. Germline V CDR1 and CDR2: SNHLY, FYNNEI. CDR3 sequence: CASSATTDTQYF. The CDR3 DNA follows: TGTGCCAGCAGTGCCACCACAGATACGCAGTATTTT.

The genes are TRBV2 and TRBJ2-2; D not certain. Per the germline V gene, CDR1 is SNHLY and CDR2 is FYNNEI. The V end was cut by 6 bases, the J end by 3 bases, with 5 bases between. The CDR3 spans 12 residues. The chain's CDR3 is CASRPYTGELFF. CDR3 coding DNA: TGTGCCAGCAGGCCGTACACCGGGGAGCTGTTTTTT.

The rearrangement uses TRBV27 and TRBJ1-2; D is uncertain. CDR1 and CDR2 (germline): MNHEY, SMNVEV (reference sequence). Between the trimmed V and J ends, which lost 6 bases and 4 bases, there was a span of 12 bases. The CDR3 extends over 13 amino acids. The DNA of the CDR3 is TGTGCCAGCAGCTTAACCCGGAGCTATGGCTACACCTTC. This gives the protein CASSLTRSYGYTF.

CDR3 sequence reads: CASSSQGGAQPQHF. In DNA, the CDR3 is TGTGCCAGCAGCTCCCAAGGAGGGGCTCAGCCCCAGCATTTT. The chain employs TRBV7-9 and TRBJ1-5; possibly TRBD1 for D (5 bases). CDR3 length: 14 amino acids. CDR1 is SEHNR, CDR2 FQNEAQ, per germline (reference sequence). Trimming shortened V by 4 bases and J by 6 bases, and 13 bases separated the two germline ends.

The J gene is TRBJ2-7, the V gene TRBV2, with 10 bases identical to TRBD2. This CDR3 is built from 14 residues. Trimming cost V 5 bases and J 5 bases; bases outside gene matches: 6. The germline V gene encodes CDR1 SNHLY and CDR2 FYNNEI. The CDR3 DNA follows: TGTGCCAGCAGTTCAGCGGGGGGGCCTGACGAGCAGTACTTC. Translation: CASSSAGGPDEQYF.

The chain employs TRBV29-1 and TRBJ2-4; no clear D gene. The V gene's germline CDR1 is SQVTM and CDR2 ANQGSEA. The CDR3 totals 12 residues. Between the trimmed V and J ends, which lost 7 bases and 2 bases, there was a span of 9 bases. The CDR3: CSGKDPKNIQYF. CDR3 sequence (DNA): TGCAGCGGGAAGGATCCCAAAAACATTCAGTACTTC. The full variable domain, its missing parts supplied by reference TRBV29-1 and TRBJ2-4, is SAVISQKPSRDICQRGTSLTIQCQVDSQVTMMFWYRQQPGQSLTLIATANQGSEATYESGFVIDKFPISRPNLTFSTLTVSNMSPEDSSIYLCSGKDPKNIQYFGAGTRLSVL.

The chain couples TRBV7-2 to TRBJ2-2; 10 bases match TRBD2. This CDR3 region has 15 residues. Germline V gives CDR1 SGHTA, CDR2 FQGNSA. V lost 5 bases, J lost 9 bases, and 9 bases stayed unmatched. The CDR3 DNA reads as TGTGCCAGCAGCCGGGCCCTAGCGGGGGATCGGGAGCTGTTTTTT. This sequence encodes CASSRALAGDRELFF.

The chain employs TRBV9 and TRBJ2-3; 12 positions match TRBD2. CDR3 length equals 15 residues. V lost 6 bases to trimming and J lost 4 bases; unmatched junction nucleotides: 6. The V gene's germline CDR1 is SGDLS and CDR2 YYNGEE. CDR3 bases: TGTGCCAGCAACTGGACTAGCGGGGCATCAGATACGCAGTATTTT. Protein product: CASNWTSGASDTQYF.